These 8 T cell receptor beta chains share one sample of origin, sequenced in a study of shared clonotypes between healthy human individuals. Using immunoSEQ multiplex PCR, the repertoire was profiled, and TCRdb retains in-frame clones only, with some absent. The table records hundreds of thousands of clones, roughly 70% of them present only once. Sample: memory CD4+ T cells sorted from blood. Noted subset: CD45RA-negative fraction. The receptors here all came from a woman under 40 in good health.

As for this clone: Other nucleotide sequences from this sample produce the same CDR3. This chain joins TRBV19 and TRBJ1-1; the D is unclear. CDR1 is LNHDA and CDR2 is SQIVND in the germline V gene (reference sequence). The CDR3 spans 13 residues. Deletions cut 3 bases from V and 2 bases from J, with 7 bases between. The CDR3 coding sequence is TGTGCCAGTAGTATCCGGGGTAACACTGAAGCTTTCTTT. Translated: CASSIRGNTEAFF.

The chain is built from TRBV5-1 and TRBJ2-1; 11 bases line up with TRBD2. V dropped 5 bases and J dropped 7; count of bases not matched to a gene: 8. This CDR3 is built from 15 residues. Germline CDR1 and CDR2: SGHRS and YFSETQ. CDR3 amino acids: CASSNIAGGSNEQFF. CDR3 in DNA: TGCGCCAGCAGTAACATAGCGGGAGGGTCGAATGAGCAGTTCTTC.

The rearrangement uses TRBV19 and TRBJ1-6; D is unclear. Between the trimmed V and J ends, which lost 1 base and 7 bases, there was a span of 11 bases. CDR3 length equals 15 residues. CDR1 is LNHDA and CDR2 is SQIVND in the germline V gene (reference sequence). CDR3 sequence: CASSIAKGRNSPLHF. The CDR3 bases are TGTGCCAGTAGTATAGCGAAGGGAAGGAATTCACCCCTCCACTTT.

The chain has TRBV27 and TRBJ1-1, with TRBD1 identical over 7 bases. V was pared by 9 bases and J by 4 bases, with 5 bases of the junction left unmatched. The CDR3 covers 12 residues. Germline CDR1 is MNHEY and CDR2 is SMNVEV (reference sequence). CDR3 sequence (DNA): TGTGCCAGTAAGACAGGGTCCACTGAAGCTTTCTTT. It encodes CASKTGSTEAFF.

In DNA form, the CDR3 reads TGTGCCAGCAGTCAGGGACAGTACTATGGCTACACCTTC. Its translation is CASSQGQYYGYTF. The chain employs TRBV27 and TRBJ1-2; 7 bases match TRBD1. V lost 5 bases to trimming and J lost 3 bases; unmatched junction nucleotides: 3. This CDR3 contains 13 residues. Looked up from germline, CDR1 is MNHEY and CDR2 is SMNVEV (reference sequence).

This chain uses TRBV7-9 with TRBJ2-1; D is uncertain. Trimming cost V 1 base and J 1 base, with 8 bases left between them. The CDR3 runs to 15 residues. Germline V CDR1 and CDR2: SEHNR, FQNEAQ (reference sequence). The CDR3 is CASSLGTDSYNEQFF. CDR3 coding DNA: TGTGCCAGCAGCTTAGGGACCGATTCCTACAATGAGCAGTTCTTC.

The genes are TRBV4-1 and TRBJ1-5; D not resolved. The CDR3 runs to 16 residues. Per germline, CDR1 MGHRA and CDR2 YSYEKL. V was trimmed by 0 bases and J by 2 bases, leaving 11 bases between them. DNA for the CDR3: TGCGCCAGCAGCCAAGACCAGTGGGTCGGCAATCAGCCCCAGCATTTT. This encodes CASSQDQWVGNQPQHF.

Here the CDR3 reads CASSSRLALTDTQYF. CDR3 in DNA: TGTGCCAGCAGCTCCCGACTAGCCCTCACAGATACGCAGTATTTT. The chain combines TRBV7-3 with TRBJ2-3; TRBD2 agrees at 7 bases. The germline V gene encodes CDR1 SGHTA and CDR2 FQGTGA. This CDR3 has 15 residues. The V and J ends lost 4 bases and 2 bases, in that order; junction bases with no gene match: 6.